This T cell receptor beta chain was documented in a study of cytomegalovirus exposure and HLA in healthy donors. General study findings and limits: TRBV6-2, TRBV6-3 and some other V segments were unresolvable in 87-base-pair reads. An assumption of roughly uniform sequencing depth across donors underlay the presence/absence analyses. Apparent HLA restriction characterized most CMV-associated TCR beta chains in a later analysis.

Unrecorded immune exposure was likely among donors, who were nominally healthy when sampled. Comment on this clone: Its target is unknown.

CDR3 length: 12 amino acids. PCR was performed using 60 Vbeta and 13 Jbeta primers. The data were produced by immunoSEQ multiplex PCR, yet TCRdb's version contains in-frame clones alone and is incomplete. The sample records about 160,000 clones, just under 80% being singletons. The chain has TRBV21-1 and TRBJ1-2. TRBV21-1 is listed as a pseudogene. This receptor was identified in a woman aged 50 to 60 in good health and CMV-seropositive. Sequenced material: PBMCs. The CDR3 nucleotides read TGTGCCCGGAGTGTTATCCCCTATGGCTACACCTTC. This sequence encodes CARSVIPYGYTF.